This T cell receptor beta chain was found in a study of blood T cell repertoires in COVID-19. Study-wide background: PBMCs, B-cell-depleted T cells, or T cells provided the cDNA or gDNA that made up the material.

The count of this clone is one. Sequenced by immunoSEQ multiplex PCR; TCRdb stores in-frame clones only, minus some. Among tens of thousands of clones, 75% to 95% were seen once, and the ten largest hold more than 9%. Material: peripheral blood. The TCR originated in a woman older than 75 with active COVID-19.

DNA for the CDR3: TGTGCCAGCAGCGGGTCGCGGGCTAGCGGGAGGGCCCGCTACAATGAGCAGTTCTTC. It codes for CASSGSRASGRARYNEQFF. The chain links TRBV11-2 to TRBJ2-1; 12 bases fit TRBD2. V was pared by 5 bases and J by 3 bases, with 14 bases of the junction left unmatched. From germline, CDR1 is SGHAT and CDR2 FQNNGV. This CDR3 is 19 amino acids long.